This T cell receptor (beta chain) was captured in a study of CD8 T cells in Susac syndrome. Study in general: Treatment status at blood draw for the Susac syndrome patients was therapy-naive, corticosteroids, or intravenous immunoglobulin alone.

TCR beta from blood CD8+ and CD4+ T cells was sequenced. The TEMRA cells underwent FACS enrichment, while the CD8+ and CD4+ T cells underwent negative isolation. Random hexamers were used to reverse transcribe an amount of roughly 0.45 to 1 ug RNA. Across 54 Vbeta and 13 Jbeta, immunoSEQ multiplex PCR amplified TCR beta CDR3. TCRdb passed the immunoSEQ multiplex PCR reads through MiXCR, listing each CDR3 protein once. The data show over 120,000 distinct CDR3 sequences, around 95% seen once. This TCR derives from a human donor with Susac syndrome. The specimen was CD4+ T cells from PBMCs.

DNA of the CDR3: TGTGCCTGGAGTGGACAGGGGGGCTATGGCTACACCTTC. Translated, it gives CAWSGQGGYGYTF. The chain combines TRBV30 with TRBJ1-2; TRBD1 agrees at 9 bases. Unmatched junction bases numbered 1, after V lost 1 base and J lost 4 bases. This CDR3 has 13 amino acids. Germline values: CDR1 GTSNPN, CDR2 SVGIG (reference sequence).